The 20 T cell receptor beta chains given below trace back to one sample, sequenced in a study of T cells in Graves' hyperthyroidism and ophthalmopathy (dated by TCRdb to between 2017 and 2020). The library came from multiplex PCR. These reads were obtained on an Illumina HiSeq 2000. Amplification of TCR beta CDR3 regions was carried out from RNA transcripts. The first round of RT-PCR for the TCR CDR3 was performed with the HTBI primer set and the Qiagen OneStep RT-PCR kit. TCRdb reanalyzed the raw reads on its own, using fastp at Q25 for trimming and MiXCR for clone calling, and kept in-frame beta chains. Rows matching on CDR3 protein sequence are summarized as one entry with the most common DNA and genes. The sample contains fewer than 400,000 distinct CDR3 sequences, roughly 13% of them found a single time. The ten top clones hold 25% to 30% of the sample. Sequencing was carried out using blood. These receptors came from a man aged 50 or older with Graves' ophthalmopathy.

The chain has TRBV25-1 and TRBJ2-3; perhaps TRBD1 as D (5 bases). This CDR3 is 15 amino acids long. Germline CDR1 and CDR2: MGHDK and SYGVNS. V lost 2 bases and J 0 bases, leaving 9 bases between the germline ends. This CDR3 reads CASSEMGLSTDTQYF. The CDR3 DNA sequence: TGTGCCAGCAGTGAAATGGGGCTTAGCACAGATACGCAGTATTTT. The entire variable domain, with the rest obtained from reference TRBV25-1 and TRBJ2-3, is as follows: EADIYQTPRYLVIGTGKKITLECSQTMGHDKMYWYQQDPGMELHLIHYSYGVNSTEKGDLSSESTVSRIRTEHFPLTLESARPSHTSQYLCASSEMGLSTDTQYFGPGTRLTVL.

This clonotype came up many times. The chain carries TRBV20-1 and TRBJ2-1, with 8 nucleotides matching TRBD2. V gave up 0 bases and J gave up 0 bases; unmatched junction bases: 4. This CDR3 is built from 16 residues. Germline loops: CDR1 DFQATT, CDR2 SNEGSKA (reference sequence). The CDR3 here is CSARDLSGSSYNEQFF. The CDR3 DNA reads TGCAGTGCTAGAGATCTAAGCGGGAGCTCCTACAATGAGCAGTTCTTC.

At least ten counts were recorded for this clonotype. The chain combines TRBV5-4 with TRBJ2-1; D assignment may be TRBD1 or TRBD2 (6 bases each). The CDR3 has 13 residues. The V end was cut by 4 bases, the J end by 7 bases, with 12 bases between. Germline V gene sequence: CDR1 SGHNT, CDR2 YYREEE (reference sequence). For the CDR3, the DNA is TGTGCCAGCAGCCTCAAGGGGGGAAATGAGCAGTTCTTC. It codes for CASSLKGGNEQFF.

This clonotype was counted at least ten times. The rearrangement joins TRBV27 to TRBJ1-5; D gene unclear. Trimming removed 2 bases from V and 11 bases from J, with 13 bases in between. The germline V gene encodes CDR1 MNHEY and CDR2 SMNVEV (reference sequence). This CDR3 spans 13 amino acids. The CDR3 here is CASSLKVGQTQHF. As DNA, the CDR3 is TGTGCCAGCAGTTTAAAGGTAGGGCAGACCCAGCATTTT.

This clonotype was seen a handful of times. The rearrangement joins TRBV30 to TRBJ2-2; the match to TRBD1 covers 7 bases. This CDR3 contains 14 residues. V shed 5 bases and J 1 base; nucleotides not matched to a gene: 4. Germline-derived CDR1 and CDR2 are GTSNPN and SVGIG (reference sequence). CDR3 in DNA: TGTGCCTGGGTCCGACAGGGGAACACCGGGGAGCTGTTTTTT. It yields the protein CAWVRQGNTGELFF. Drawing the rest from reference TRBV30 and TRBJ2-2, the complete variable domain is SQTIHQWPATLVQPVGSPLSLECTVEGTSNPNLYWYRQAAGRGLQLLFYSVGIGQISSEVPQNLSASRPQDRQFILSSKKLLLSDSGFYLCAWVRQGNTGELFFGEGSRLTVL.

The table lists this clonotype with many counts. The chain carries TRBV5-4 and TRBJ2-7, with TRBD2 matching 14 bases. The germline CDR1 and CDR2 sequences are SGHNT and YYREEE (reference sequence). J was trimmed by 6 bases and V by 3 bases; bases with no gene match: 2. The CDR3 spans 14 residues. The CDR3 here is CASSSTSGRAEQYF. In DNA, the CDR3 is TGTGCCAGCAGCTCGACTAGCGGGAGGGCCGAGCAGTACTTC.

This clonotype was seen only a few times. DNA of the CDR3: TGTGCCAGCAGTGAAAGAAGGGGAGGGACTGAAGCTTTCTTT. It is translated as CASSERRGGTEAFF. The rearrangement uses TRBV6-1 and TRBJ1-1, with a weak D call TRBD1 (5 bases). The CDR3 covers 14 residues. V was trimmed by 2 bases and J by 5 bases, leaving 12 bases between them. The V gene's germline CDR1 is MNHNS and CDR2 SASEGT.

This clonotype has a count of ten or more. The chain couples TRBV7-2 to TRBJ1-1, with D possibly matching TRBD1 (6 bases). The V end was cut by 2 bases, the J end by 0 bases, with 13 bases between. The CDR3 has 16 residues. Germline CDR1 reads SGHTA; CDR2 reads FQGNSA. The CDR3 DNA reads as TGTGCCAGCAGCTTACGGGGGGGGCAATTGAACACTGAAGCTTTCTTT. Translated: CASSLRGGQLNTEAFF.

This clonotype occurred many times. The J gene is TRBJ2-5, the V gene TRBV20-1, with 7 positions matching TRBD2. J gave up 9 bases and V 6 bases, and 10 bases lay outside the gene matches. The CDR3 length is 12 residues. Germline CDR1 DFQATT, CDR2 SNEGSKA (reference sequence). DNA of the CDR3: TGCAGTGCCTCGACTAGCCAGCCGGCCCAGTACTTC. Translated: CSASTSQPAQYF.

Many counts were recorded for this clonotype. This chain links TRBV7-2 with TRBJ2-1, with D possibly called TRBD1 or TRBD2 (6 bases each). CDR3 length: 13 amino acids. V dropped 1 base and J dropped 9 bases, with 10 bases sitting between them. Germline CDR1 SGHTA, CDR2 FQGNSA. The CDR3 spells CASSLGGAREQFF. CDR3 nucleotides: TGTGCCAGCAGCTTAGGGGGGGCGCGTGAGCAGTTCTTC.

This clonotype has ten or more counts. The genes are TRBV24-1 and TRBJ2-1, with a weak D call TRBD1 (5 bases). Germline values: CDR1 KGHDR, CDR2 SFDVKD. V was trimmed by 4 bases and J by 5 bases, leaving 11 bases between them. The CDR3 has 14 amino acids. The CDR3 reads CATSEARAHNEQFF. CDR3 sequence (DNA): TGTGCCACCAGTGAGGCCAGGGCACACAATGAGCAGTTCTTC.

This clonotype was recorded at least ten times. This chain links TRBV20-1 with TRBJ2-7, with D possibly matching TRBD2 (5 bases). V was cut by 4 bases and J by 3 bases, with 16 bases left in between. This CDR3 spans 14 amino acids. Germline CDR1 and CDR2: DFQATT and SNEGSKA (reference sequence). Written as DNA, the CDR3 is TGCAGTGCTACCTCCGAGGGAACTAGCTACGAGCAGTACTTC. It specifies CSATSEGTSYEQYF.

The CDR3 protein is CASGGGEREGYEQYF. For the CDR3, the DNA is TGTGCCAGCGGGGGGGGGGAGCGAGAAGGCTACGAGCAGTACTTC. The rearrangement joins TRBV6-1 to TRBJ2-7, with 7 bases identical to TRBD2. The CDR3 sequence is 15 residues long. CDR1 is MNHNS, CDR2 SASEGT, per germline. V was pared by 8 bases and J by 3 bases, with 13 bases of the junction left unmatched.

This clonotype has just a few counts. The rearrangement links TRBV4-1 to TRBJ2-7; unclear D gene. The CDR3 covers 13 residues. CDR1 and CDR2 from the germline V gene are MGHRA and YSYEKL. Trimming cost V 3 bases and J 4 bases, with 10 bases left between them. The CDR3 spells CASSHESPYEQYF. The CDR3 DNA sequence: TGCGCCAGCAGCCACGAGAGTCCTTACGAGCAGTACTTC.

This chain links TRBV19 with TRBJ1-5; D unresolved. V was shortened by 0 bases and J by 0 bases, with 12 bases between the two germline ends. There are 17 residues in the CDR3. Germline V gene lookup returns CDR1 LNHDA and CDR2 SQIVND (reference sequence). The CDR3 nucleotides are TGTGCCAGTAGTATAGATAATGCGGGCCTTAGCAATCAGCCCCAGCATTTT. This translates into CASSIDNAGLSNQPQHF.

This chain links TRBV7-4 with TRBJ2-5; D remains unclear. Trimming cost V 7 bases and J 13 bases, with 19 bases left between them. This CDR3 contains 12 residues. Germline V gene lookup returns CDR1 SGHVT and CDR2 SQSDAQ. DNA for the CDR3: TGTGCCAGCACCTCCCAGGTGGCTACACCGTACTTC. Amino acids: CASTSQVATPYF.

This clonotype occurred many times. This chain joins TRBV20-1 and TRBJ2-7, with 14 nucleotides matching TRBD2. V trimming: 1 base; J trimming: 6 bases; junction bases outside the gene matches: 11. CDR1 is DFQATT and CDR2 is SNEGSKA in the germline V gene (reference sequence). This CDR3 spans 17 amino acids. CDR3 DNA sequence: TGCAGTGCTAGAGTCCCACCTCCGGGACTAGCGGGGGTCGAGCAGTACTTC. Encoded protein: CSARVPPPGLAGVEQYF.

This clonotype was counted many times. This chain connects TRBV7-6 to TRBJ2-7; 8 bases agree with TRBD2. CDR1 SGHVS and CDR2 FNYEAQ come from the germline V gene. The CDR3 totals 15 residues. V gave up 0 bases and J gave up 4 bases; unmatched junction bases: 5. Here the CDR3 reads CASSLAASGSYEQYF. The CDR3 DNA reads TGTGCCAGCAGCTTAGCAGCAAGCGGGAGTTACGAGCAGTACTTC.

V usage is TRBV19 and J usage is TRBJ1-2; D is ambiguous. The CDR3 length is 13 residues. Trimming stripped 3 bases from V and 4 bases from J, with 9 bases between. Germline assignment: CDR1 LNHDA and CDR2 SQIVND (reference sequence). DNA of the CDR3: TGTGCCAGTAGTATCCCCGACACCTATGGCTACACCTTC. This encodes CASSIPDTYGYTF.

This clonotype was found many times. This chain uses TRBV20-1 with TRBJ1-1, with 7 bases identical to TRBD1. This CDR3 contains 15 residues. J gave up 3 bases and V 4 bases, and 11 bases lay outside the gene matches. Per the germline V gene, CDR1 is DFQATT and CDR2 is SNEGSKA (reference sequence). The CDR3 region has the DNA TGCAGTGCTACAGACAGGGACGCCTGGGACACTGAAGCTTTCTTT. Protein: CSATDRDAWDTEAFF.